Detailed here is one TCR beta chain. Profiling relied on immunoSEQ multiplex PCR, and the TCRdb table lists in-frame clones only, not all of them. The data show about 68,000 clones, with about 97% seen just once and around 0.3% held by the top ten. The record originates from a study of technical replicates of blood from four donors. The sample consisted of T cells isolated from PBMCs. The TCR comes from a human donor in good health.

The CDR3 protein is CASSELGLAGGPDTQYF. CDR3 in DNA: TGTGCCAGCAGTGAATTGGGACTAGCGGGAGGCCCAGATACGCAGTATTTT. The V and J genes are TRBV25-1 and TRBJ2-3, with TRBD2 matching over 15 bases. V was pared by 1 base and J by 4 bases, with 3 bases of the junction left unmatched. Germline V gene sequence: CDR1 MGHDK, CDR2 SYGVNS. The CDR3 length is 17 residues.